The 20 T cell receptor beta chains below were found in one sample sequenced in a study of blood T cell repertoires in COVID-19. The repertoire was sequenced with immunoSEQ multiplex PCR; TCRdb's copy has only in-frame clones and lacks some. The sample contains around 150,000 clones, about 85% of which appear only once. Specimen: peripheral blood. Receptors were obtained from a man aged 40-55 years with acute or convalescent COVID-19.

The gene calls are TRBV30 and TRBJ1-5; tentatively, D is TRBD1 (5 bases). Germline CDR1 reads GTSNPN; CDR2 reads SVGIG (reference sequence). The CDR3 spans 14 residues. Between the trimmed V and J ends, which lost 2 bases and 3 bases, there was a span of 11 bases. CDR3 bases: TGTGCCTGGAGTCCGGCAGGGTACAATCAGCCCCAGCATTTT. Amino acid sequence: CAWSPAGYNQPQHF.

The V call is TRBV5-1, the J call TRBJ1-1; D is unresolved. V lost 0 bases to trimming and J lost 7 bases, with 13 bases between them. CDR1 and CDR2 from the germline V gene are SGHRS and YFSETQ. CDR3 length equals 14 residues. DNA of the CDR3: TGCGCCAGCAGCTTGGCCGTGGGCGGACTTGAAGCTTTCTTT. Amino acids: CASSLAVGGLEAFF.

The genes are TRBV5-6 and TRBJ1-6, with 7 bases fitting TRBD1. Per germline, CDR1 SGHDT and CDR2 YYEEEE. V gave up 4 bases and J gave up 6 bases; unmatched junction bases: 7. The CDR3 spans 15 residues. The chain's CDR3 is CASSLSRQGNSPLHF. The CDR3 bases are TGTGCCAGCAGCCTCTCCAGACAGGGTAATTCACCCCTCCACTTT.

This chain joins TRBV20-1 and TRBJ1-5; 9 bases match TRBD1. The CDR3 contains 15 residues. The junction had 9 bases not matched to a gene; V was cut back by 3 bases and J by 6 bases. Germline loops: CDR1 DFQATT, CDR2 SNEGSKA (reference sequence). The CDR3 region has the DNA TGCAGTGCTAGTCCGACAGGGGGAGGAGGTCAGCCCCAGCATTTT. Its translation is CSASPTGGGGQPQHF.

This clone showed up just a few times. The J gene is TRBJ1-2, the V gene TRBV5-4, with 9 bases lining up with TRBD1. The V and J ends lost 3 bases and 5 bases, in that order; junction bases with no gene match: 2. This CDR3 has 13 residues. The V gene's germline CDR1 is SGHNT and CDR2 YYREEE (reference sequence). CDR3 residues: CASSSTGGYGYTF. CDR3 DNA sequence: TGTGCCAGCAGCTCGACAGGGGGATATGGCTACACCTTC.

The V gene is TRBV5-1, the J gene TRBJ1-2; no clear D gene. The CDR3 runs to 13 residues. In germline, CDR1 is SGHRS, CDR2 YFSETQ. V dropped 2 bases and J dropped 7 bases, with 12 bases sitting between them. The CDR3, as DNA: TGCGCCAGCAGCTTCCCATCGCCAGGTGGCTACACCTTC. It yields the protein CASSFPSPGGYTF. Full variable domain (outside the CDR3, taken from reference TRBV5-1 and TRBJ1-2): KAGVTQTPRYLIKTRGQQVTLSCSPISGHRSVSWYQQTPGQGLQFLFEYFSETQRNKGNFPGRFSGRQFSNSRSEMNVSTLELGDSALYLCASSFPSPGGYTFGSGTRLTVV.

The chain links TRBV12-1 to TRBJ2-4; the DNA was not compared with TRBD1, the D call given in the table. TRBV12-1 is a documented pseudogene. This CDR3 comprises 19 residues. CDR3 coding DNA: TGTGCCAGCAGCGGATGGACAGGGGGCGGCCCAGTAGCCAAAAACATTCAGTACTTC. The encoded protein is CASSGWTGGGPVAKNIQYF.

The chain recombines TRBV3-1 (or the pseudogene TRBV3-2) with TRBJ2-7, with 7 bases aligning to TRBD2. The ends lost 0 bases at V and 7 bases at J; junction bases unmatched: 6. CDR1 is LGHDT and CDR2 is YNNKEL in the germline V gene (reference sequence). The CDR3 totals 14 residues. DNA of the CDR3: TGTGCCAGCAGCCAAGACGGGCGGGGGAGGGAGCAGTACTTC. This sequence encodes CASSQDGRGREQYF.

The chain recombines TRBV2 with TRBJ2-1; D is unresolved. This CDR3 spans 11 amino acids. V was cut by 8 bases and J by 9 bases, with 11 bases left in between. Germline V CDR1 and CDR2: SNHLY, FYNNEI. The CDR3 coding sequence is TGTGCCAGCTCCCTGGCAGGTGAGCAGTTCTTC. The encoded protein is CASSLAGEQFF.

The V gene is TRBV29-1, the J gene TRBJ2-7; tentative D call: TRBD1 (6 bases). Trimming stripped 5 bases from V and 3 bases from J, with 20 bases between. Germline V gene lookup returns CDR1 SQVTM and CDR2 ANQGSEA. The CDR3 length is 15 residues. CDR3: CSVFHSDRKNYEQYF. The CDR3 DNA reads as TGCAGCGTTTTCCACTCTGACAGGAAGAACTACGAGCAGTACTTC.

Written as DNA, the CDR3 is TGCGCCAGCAGTGGAAACCTCACAGGGGGCGCATACACTGAAGCTTTCTTT. Protein: CASSGNLTGGAYTEAFF. V and J are TRBV10-1 and TRBJ1-1, with 9 bases aligning to TRBD1. V dropped 4 bases and J dropped 3; count of bases not matched to a gene: 12. This CDR3 contains 17 residues. CDR1 and CDR2 from the germline V gene are WNHNN and SYGVQD (reference sequence).

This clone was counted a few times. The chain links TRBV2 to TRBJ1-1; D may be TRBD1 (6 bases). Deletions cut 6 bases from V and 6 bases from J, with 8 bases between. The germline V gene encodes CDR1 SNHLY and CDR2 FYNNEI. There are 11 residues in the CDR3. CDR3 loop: CASRQGAEAFF. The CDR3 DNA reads TGTGCCAGCAGACAGGGCGCTGAAGCTTTCTTT.

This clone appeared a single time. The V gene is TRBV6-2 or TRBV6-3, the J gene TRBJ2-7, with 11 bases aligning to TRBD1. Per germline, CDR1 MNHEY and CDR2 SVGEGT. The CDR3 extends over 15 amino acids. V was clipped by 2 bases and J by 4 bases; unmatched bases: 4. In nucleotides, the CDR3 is TGTGCCAGCAGTTACACGGACAGGGGGCTGTACGAGCAGTACTTC. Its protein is CASSYTDRGLYEQYF.

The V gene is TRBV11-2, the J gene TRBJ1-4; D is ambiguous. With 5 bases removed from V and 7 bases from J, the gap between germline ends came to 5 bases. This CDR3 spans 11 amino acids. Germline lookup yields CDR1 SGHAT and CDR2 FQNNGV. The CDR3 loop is CASSLGEKLFF. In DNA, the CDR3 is TGTGCCAGCAGCCTCGGTGAAAAACTGTTTTTT.

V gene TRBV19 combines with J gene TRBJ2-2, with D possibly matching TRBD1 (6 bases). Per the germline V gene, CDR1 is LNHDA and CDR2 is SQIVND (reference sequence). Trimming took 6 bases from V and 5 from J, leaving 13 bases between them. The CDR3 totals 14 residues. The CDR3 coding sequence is TGTGCCAGTAGGGAGCAGGGGCGGACCGGGGAGCTGTTTTTT. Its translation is CASREQGRTGELFF. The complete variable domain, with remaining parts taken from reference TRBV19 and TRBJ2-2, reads DGGITQSPKYLFRKEGQNVTLSCEQNLNHDAMYWYRQDPGQGLRLIYYSQIVNDFQKGDIAEGYSVSREKKESFPLTVTSAQKNPTAFYLCASREQGRTGELFFGEGSRLTVL.

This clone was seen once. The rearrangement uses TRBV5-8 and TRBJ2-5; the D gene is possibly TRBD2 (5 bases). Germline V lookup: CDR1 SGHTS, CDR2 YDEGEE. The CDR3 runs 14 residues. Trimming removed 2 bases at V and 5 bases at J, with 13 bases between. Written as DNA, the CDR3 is TGTGCCAGCAGCTTCCCTAGCCCGGGTGAGACCCAGTACTTC. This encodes CASSFPSPGETQYF.

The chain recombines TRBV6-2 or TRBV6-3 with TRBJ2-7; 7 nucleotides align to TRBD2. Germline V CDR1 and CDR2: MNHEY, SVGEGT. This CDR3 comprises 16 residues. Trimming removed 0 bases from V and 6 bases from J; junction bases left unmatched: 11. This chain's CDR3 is CASSYSSLGTTTEQYF. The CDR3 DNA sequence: TGTGCCAGCAGTTACTCGTCTCTGGGGACTACTACCGAGCAGTACTTC.

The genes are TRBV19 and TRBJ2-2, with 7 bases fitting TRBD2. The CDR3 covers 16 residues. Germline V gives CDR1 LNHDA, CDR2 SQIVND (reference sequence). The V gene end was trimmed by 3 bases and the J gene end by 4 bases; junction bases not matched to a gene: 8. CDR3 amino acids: CASSIIGGGRTGELFF. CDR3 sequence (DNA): TGTGCCAGTAGTATCATTGGCGGGGGACGCACCGGGGAGCTGTTTTTT. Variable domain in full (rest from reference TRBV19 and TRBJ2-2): DGGITQSPKYLFRKEGQNVTLSCEQNLNHDAMYWYRQDPGQGLRLIYYSQIVNDFQKGDIAEGYSVSREKKESFPLTVTSAQKNPTAFYLCASSIIGGGRTGELFFGEGSRLTVL.

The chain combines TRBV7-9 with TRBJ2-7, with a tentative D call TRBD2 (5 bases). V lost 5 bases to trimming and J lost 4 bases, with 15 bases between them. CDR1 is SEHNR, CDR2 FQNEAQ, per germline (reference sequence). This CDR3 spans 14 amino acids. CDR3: CASSPTDGDYEQYF. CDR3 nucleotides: TGTGCCAGCAGCCCTACTGACGGGGATTACGAGCAGTACTTC.

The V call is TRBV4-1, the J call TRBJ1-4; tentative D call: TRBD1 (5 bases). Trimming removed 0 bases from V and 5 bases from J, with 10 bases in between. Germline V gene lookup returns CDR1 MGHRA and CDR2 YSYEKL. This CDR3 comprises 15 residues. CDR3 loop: CASSQETGLNEKLFF. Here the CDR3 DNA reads TGCGCCAGCAGCCAAGAAACAGGCTTAAATGAAAAACTGTTTTTT.